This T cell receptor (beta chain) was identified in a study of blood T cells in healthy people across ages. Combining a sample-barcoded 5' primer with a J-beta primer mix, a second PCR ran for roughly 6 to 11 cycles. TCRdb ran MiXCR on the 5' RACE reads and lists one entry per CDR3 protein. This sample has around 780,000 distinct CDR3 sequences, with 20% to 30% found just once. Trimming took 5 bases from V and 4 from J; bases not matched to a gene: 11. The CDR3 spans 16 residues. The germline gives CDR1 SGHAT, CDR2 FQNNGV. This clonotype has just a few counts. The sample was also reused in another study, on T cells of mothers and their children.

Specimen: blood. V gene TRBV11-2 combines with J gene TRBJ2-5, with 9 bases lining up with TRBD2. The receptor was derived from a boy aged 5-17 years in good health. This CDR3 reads CASSRGLAGRGETQYF. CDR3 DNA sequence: TGTGCCAGCAGCCGAGGCCTAGCGGGGAGAGGAGAGACCCAGTACTTC. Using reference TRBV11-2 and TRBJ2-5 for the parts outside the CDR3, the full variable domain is EAGVAQSPRYKIIEKRQSVAFWCNPISGHATLYWYQQILGQGPKLLIQFQNNGVVDDSQLPKDRFSAERLKGVDSTLKIQPAKLEDSAVYLCASSRGLAGRGETQYFGPGTRLLVL.